The entry below describes one T cell receptor beta chain. No antigen is known for it. The data were produced by immunoSEQ multiplex PCR, yet TCRdb's version contains in-frame clones alone and is incomplete. There are approximately 220,000 clones in the sample; 80% to 90% occur only once, and around 2.6% lies in the top ten. The CDR3 is 16 residues long. From germline, CDR1 is LNHDA and CDR2 SQIVND (reference sequence). Trimming removed 3 bases from V and 1 base from J, with 14 bases in between. This sample stems from a study of cytomegalovirus exposure and HLA in healthy donors. Whole-study findings and limits: Rare TCR sequences dominated, though some public TCRs recurred in many donors. The classifier reportedly diagnosed cytomegalovirus status with high sensitivity and specificity.

The validation cohort, a group of more than 95 subjects, included the donors and was separate from the roughly 670-subject first cohort. Specimen: PBMCs. J is TRBJ2-3 and V is TRBV19, with D possibly being TRBD2 (7 bases). The receptor was isolated from a man aged 18 to 29 in good health and CMV-seronegative. The CDR3 here is CASSIFAGAGTDTQYF. DNA of the CDR3: TGTGCCAGTAGTATCTTCGCGGGGGCGGGCACAGATACGCAGTATTTT.